This TCR beta chain was captured by sequencing in a study of T cells after yellow fever vaccination. Template switching with 5'RACE generated the TCR cDNA and added a universal primer site and UMIs. TCRdb re-analysed the 5' RACE reads in MiXCR, keeping a single row per CDR3 protein. Here the sample spans some 550,000 distinct CDR3 sequences, 15% to 20% being singletons. This clonotype showed up just a few times. Its antigen is still unknown. The CDR3 has 15 residues. Germline values: CDR1 SGHDT, CDR2 YYEEEE. V was shortened by 2 bases and J by 7 bases, with 16 bases between the two germline ends. Study outcomes and limitations: Most clones from primary vaccination resurfaced after the booster (approximately 95% CD4, over 85% CD8).

The TCR originated in a man under 40 who received the YFV17D yellow fever vaccine. J is TRBJ2-1 and V is TRBV5-6, with D perhaps TRBD2 (6 bases). The sequencing used PBMCs, collected 15 days after the yellow fever booster vaccination. CDR3 sequence (DNA): TGTGCCAGCAGCTTCAGAGGGAGCGGAGGGAATGAGCAGTTCTTC. This sequence encodes CASSFRGSGGNEQFF. Together with reference TRBV5-6 and TRBJ2-1, the CDR3 gives the full variable domain: DAGVTQSPTHLIKTRGQQVTLRCSPKSGHDTVSWYQQALGQGPQFIFQYYEEEERQRGNFPDRFSGHQFPNYSSELNVNALLLGDSALYLCASSFRGSGGNEQFFGPGTRLTVL.